The next 9 T cell receptor beta chains were all read from a single sample in a study of blood T cells in healthy people across ages (dated by TCRdb to the mid-2010s). Receptors were amplified or captured by 5' RACE. Sequenced on an Illumina HiSeq 2500. The second PCR ran for roughly 6 to 11 cycles and used a J-beta primer mix along with a sample-barcoded 5' primer. In TCRdb, the public reads were trimmed at Q25 with fastp and aligned with MiXCR, with productive beta chains retained. Each CDR3 protein appears once, grouped with its most common genes and DNA. The sample table records 540,000 or so distinct CDR3 sequences; 20% to 30% of these occur just once. The top ten constitute approximately 10% of the sample. Another study also made use of these data, one on T cells of mothers and their children.

Sequencing input: blood. The source of these receptors is a boy aged 5-17 years in good health.

This clonotype was counted a few times. V and J are TRBV24-1 and TRBJ1-2, with TRBD1 identical over 8 bases. CDR3 length: 16 residues. Germline trimming cut 3 bases from V and 1 base from J; bases unmatched to any gene: 6. From germline, CDR1 is KGHDR and CDR2 SFDVKD. As DNA, the CDR3 is TGTGCCACCAGTGATGTTGACAGGGGAGGTAACTATGGCTACACCTTC. It is translated as CATSDVDRGGNYGYTF.

This chain joins TRBV3-1 and TRBJ2-2; 7 nucleotides align to TRBD2. In germline, CDR1 is LGHDT, CDR2 YNNKEL (reference sequence). Trimming cost V 4 bases and J 1 base; bases outside gene matches: 12. The CDR3 loop spans 18 amino acids. CDR3 in DNA: TGTGCCAGCAGCCCCTGGACTAGTAGTTACTTGAACACCGGGGAGCTGTTTTTT. This codes for CASSPWTSSYLNTGELFF.

V and J are TRBV12-3 or TRBV12-4 and TRBJ2-1; tentatively, D is TRBD1 (6 bases). With the DNA end fitting TRBJ2-7 better, the J assignment may be wrong. The CDR3 covers 13 residues. The CDR3 sequence: CASRAGAAYEQYF. The DNA for the CDR3 is TGTGCCAGCAGGGCAGGGGCGGCCTACGAGCAGTACTTC.

This chain links TRBV30 with TRBJ1-2; D is ambiguous. Germline loops: CDR1 GTSNPN, CDR2 SVGIG (reference sequence). This CDR3 has 12 residues. Trimming pared 3 bases from V and 3 bases from J, leaving 8 bases between. CDR3 residues: CAWRWVDYGYTF. For the CDR3, the DNA is TGTGCCTGGAGGTGGGTCGACTATGGCTACACCTTC. Full variable domain (outside the CDR3, taken from reference TRBV30 and TRBJ1-2): SQTIHQWPATLVQPVGSPLSLECTVEGTSNPNLYWYRQAAGRGLQLLFYSVGIGQISSEVPQNLSASRPQDRQFILSSKKLLLSDSGFYLCAWRWVDYGYTFGSGTRLTVV.

The rearrangement joins TRBV7-2 to TRBJ1-2; D call uncertain. The CDR3 consists of 13 residues. CDR1 is SGHTA and CDR2 is FQGNSA in the germline V gene. The germline V and J ends were trimmed by 1 base and 8 bases, with 11 bases remaining between them. CDR3 in amino acids: CASSLVGPGGYTF. The CDR3 region has the DNA TGTGCCAGCAGCTTAGTAGGGCCGGGAGGCTACACCTTC.

In its sample, this clonotype was seen a few times. The CDR3 DNA reads as TGTGCCAGCAGCGTAGAGGACAGTCTTTACTCACCCCTCCACTTT. Translation: CASSVEDSLYSPLHF. The genes are TRBV9 and TRBJ1-6, with TRBD1 as a possible D gene (6 bases). V gave up 0 bases and J gave up 10 bases, with 14 bases separating them. In germline, CDR1 is SGDLS, CDR2 YYNGEE. This CDR3 comprises 15 residues.

This clonotype was detected once. The chain combines TRBV29-1 with TRBJ1-2; TRBD1 matches at 8 bases. The CDR3 extends over 15 amino acids. Germline CDR1 SQVTM, CDR2 ANQGSEA. With V trimmed by 4 bases and J by 5 bases, 12 bases remained unmatched. As DNA, the CDR3 is TGCAGCGTTGGAGTCCGGGACAGGACTCCTTATGGCTACACCTTC. This gives the protein CSVGVRDRTPYGYTF.

This clonotype has just a few counts. Just one base apart from a much larger clone, this may be a read error. The chain has TRBV9 and TRBJ2-5; D is uncertain. The better agreement between TRBJ2-7 and the DNA end casts doubt on the J call. The V gene's germline CDR1 is SGDLS and CDR2 YYNGEE. The CDR3 sequence is 15 residues long. CDR3 region: CAGSVDYSSSYEQYF. DNA of the CDR3: TGTGCCGGCAGCGTAGATTATTCTAGCTCCTACGAGCAGTACTTC.

Turning to this clonotype: The likely explanation is a read error, given a far larger clone one base away. The CDR3 sequence is CASSPDRAYEEYF. CDR3 coding DNA: TGCGCCAGCAGCCCGGACAGGGCCTACGAGGAGTACTTC. The chain employs TRBV4-1 and TRBJ2-5, with TRBD1 identical over 8 bases. The V gene's germline CDR1 is MGHRA and CDR2 YSYEKL. V was pared by 4 bases and J by 12 bases, with 10 bases of the junction left unmatched. This CDR3 comprises 13 residues.